This T cell receptor beta chain was observed in a study of T-cell reconstitution after alpha-beta-depleted transplantation in children. It was with unique molecular identifiers that the TCRbeta library was prepared. TCRdb reprocessed the PCR reads via MiXCR and lists one record per CDR3 protein. The repertoire holds some 490,000 distinct CDR3 sequences, with around 12% as singletons. CDR1 and CDR2 (germline): LNHNV, YYDKDF (reference sequence). CDR3 length: 16 amino acids. Trimming removed 3 bases at V and 1 base at J, with 16 bases between. This clonotype was counted between two and nine times. The receptor comes from a human donor who donated a stem cell graft to a child with combined immunodeficiency. This specimen consisted of PBMCs from the stem cell graft donor, obtained from the stem cell graft. The chain employs TRBV15 and TRBJ2-7; D assignment may be TRBD1 or TRBD2 (6 bases each). The CDR3 loop is CATSSTRGLLSYEQYF. The CDR3 DNA follows: TGTGCCACCAGCAGTACCAGGGGACTCCTTTCCTACGAGCAGTACTTC.